This T cell receptor (beta chain) was identified during a study of blood T cell repertoires in COVID-19 (dated by TCRdb to about 2020). Background for the entire study: The collaborator samples originated in the United States, Italy and Spain and spanned the acute and convalescent phases of COVID-19. Sample metadata almost always included a de-identified subject ID, COVID-19 status, age in years and sex. The samples were drawn from the first 160 participants of the ongoing ImmuneRACE study and from more than 1,000 subjects provided by 6 global collaborators. HLA class I and class II types, where available, came from metadata supplied by the sample provider rather than from assay-based typing. The material from the prospective study consisted of cDNA or gDNA derived from T cells, B-cell-depleted T cells, or PBMCs. The repertoires were released in a freely available public database intended as a resource for research on the immune response to SARS-CoV-2. Subjects who had been exposed to COVID-19, were actively infected with it, or had recovered from it provided the deeply sampled blood TCRbeta repertoires that made up the dataset.

On this clone itself: Which antigen it targets is not known. No much larger clone is present one base from it, and per-base qualities are unavailable.

The immunoSEQ Assay, a bias-controlled multiplex PCR, was used to amplify TCRbeta CDR3 regions from genomic DNA. Per the authors' processing: Within the assay, amplification of reference gene primers was used to estimate how many nucleated cells each sample contained. Sequence reads were collapsed and filtered to measure the absolute abundance of every unique TCRbeta CDR3 rearrangement. For each sample, productive Simpson clonality was calculated as the square root of Simpson's diversity index over productive rearrangements. Entries here come from immuneACCESS through TCRdb and include only in-frame sequences with V and J called. Some clones fail to appear in such tables; in the studies checked, an unresolved V gene covers under half of the shortfall, and the cause of the remainder is unknown. V, J and clone size are taken as reported in that table, and D and trimming were inferred from the DNA itself. The sample table holds 40,000 to 55,000 clones, of which 88% were seen once. The ten top clones hold 3% to 3.5% of the sample.

The investigation overall reported the following: The quantity of clinical and demographic metadata differed by source and by participant and was supplied without curation.

Whole blood was collected in K2EDTA tubes by collaborating institutions according to the institutions' own protocols. For TCRbeta analysis, collaborators shipped samples in one of three forms: frozen whole blood, isolated PBMCs, or DNA extracted from either of those sample types. Specimen: peripheral blood. The sequence was collected from a man between 45 and 60 years old with active COVID-19.

The encoded CDR3 is CASSPGTGNQPQHF. The DNA sequence is as follows: TGTGCCAGCAGTCCAGGGACAGGTAATCAGCCCCAGCATTTT. Recombination joined TRBV27 with TRBJ1-5; 8 middle bases align to TRBD1. The germline V gene (reference sequence) provides CDR1 MNHEY and CDR2 SMNVEV. V is cut back by 5 bases and J by 4 bases, with 4 bases in the junction unmatched. The cysteine opens and the phenylalanine closes a CDR3 of 14 amino acids. Only the CDR3 DNA is retained, 42 bases long and in frame from the first base.